One and the same sample provided the 4 T cell receptor beta chains below, sequenced in a study of T cells in Graves' hyperthyroidism and ophthalmopathy. Using RNA transcripts as the source, TCR beta CDR3 regions were amplified. The TCR CDR3 first-round RT-PCR relied on the HTBI primer set. TCRdb called the multiplex PCR reads again in MiXCR, with one record for every CDR3 protein. The sample lists roughly 710,000 distinct CDR3 sequences, 35% occurring once. The sample taken for sequencing was blood. The source of these receptors is a woman in her 40s with Graves' hyperthyroidism.

The genes are TRBV29-1 and TRBJ2-5; the match to TRBD2 covers 8 bases. Per the germline V gene, CDR1 is SQVTM and CDR2 is ANQGSEA. The CDR3 contains 16 residues. The V and J ends lost 6 bases and 5 bases, in that order; junction bases with no gene match: 17. The CDR3 DNA is TGCAGCGTCCTCGTTGGTGCGGGGGGAGGAATGGAGACCCAGTACTTC. Translating gives CSVLVGAGGGMETQYF.

The V and J genes are TRBV7-9 and TRBJ1-2, with unresolved D. With 3 bases removed from V and 3 bases from J, the gap between germline ends came to 11 bases. Germline CDR1 SEHNR, CDR2 FQNEAQ (reference sequence). This CDR3 region has 14 residues. The CDR3, as DNA: TGTGCCAGCAGCTTTCCCTCGGGCGACTATGGCTACACCTTC. It translates to CASSFPSGDYGYTF.

The rearrangement joins TRBV29-1 to TRBJ2-3; 7 nucleotides align to TRBD2. In germline, CDR1 is SQVTM, CDR2 ANQGSEA. J lost 10 bases, V lost 6 bases, and 25 bases had no gene match. CDR3 length: 17 amino acids. The CDR3 sequence: CSVVPEPGLKVTGAQYF. For the CDR3, the DNA is TGCAGCGTGGTCCCGGAGCCGGGACTAAAAGTGACTGGGGCGCAGTATTTT.

This clonotype was seen more than once but under ten times. This sequence joins TRBV3-1 and TRBJ2-5; D not certain. Trimming removed 1 base at V and 1 base at J, with 10 bases between. This CDR3 is built from 15 residues. Germline lookup yields CDR1 LGHDT and CDR2 YNNKEL (reference sequence). The CDR3 reads CASSQVQRTQETQYF. In DNA, the CDR3 is TGTGCCAGCAGCCAAGTACAGAGAACCCAAGAGACCCAGTACTTC.